A single TCR beta chain is shown here with its context. What it recognizes is unknown. This sample is drawn from a study of shared clonotypes between healthy human individuals. As for the study in general: Researchers assigned three CD4 naive, three CD4 memory, two CD8 naive and one CD8 memory plate to each donor.

Sorted subsets were amplified in replicate PCRs using 200 ng DNA, 32,000 or so T cell genomes. The table came from immunoSEQ multiplex PCR; TCRdb's copy has only in-frame clones and leaves some out. The sample has under 1,900,000 clones; about 98.5% are singletons. Regarding the study as a whole: Generation of non-shared clonotypes was less probable than generation of clonotypes shared by all four donors. Relative to memory subsets, naive subsets generally showed larger estimated richness.

This CDR3 has 16 amino acids. Per the germline V gene, CDR1 is SGHKS and CDR2 is YYEKEE (reference sequence). V gave up 0 bases and J gave up 2 bases, with 12 bases separating them. This chain connects TRBV5-5 to TRBJ1-5; D is unresolved. The material sequenced was naive CD4+ T cells sorted from blood. Specified subset: CD45RA+ positively selected. The clonotype comes from a man aged 25 to 45 in good health. This chain's CDR3 is CASSLDPSPGNQPQHF. Here the CDR3 DNA reads TGTGCCAGCAGCTTGGATCCTTCCCCTGGCAATCAGCCCCAGCATTTT.